This T cell receptor beta chain was sequenced in a study of cytomegalovirus exposure and HLA in healthy donors. Findings and caveats of the study: With further analysis later on, most CMV-associated TCR beta chains appeared HLA-restricted. It was confirmed in vitro that a few of the CMV-associated chains were specific for CMV antigens.

Between the trimmed V and J ends, which lost 0 bases and 5 bases, there was a span of 12 bases. The CDR3 consists of 14 residues. CDR1 SGDLS and CDR2 YYNGEE come from the germline V gene. A remark on this clone: Antigen: not known.

Primers included in the PCR were 60 Vbeta and 13 Jbeta primers. Clones were sequenced by immunoSEQ multiplex PCR, and TCRdb holds only the in-frame ones, with some missing. The sample table sets out tens of thousands of clones. The sample was PBMCs. This chain joins TRBV9 and TRBJ2-7; no reliable D call. The TCR originated in a man younger than 45 in good health and CMV-seronegative. Written as DNA, the CDR3 is TGTGCCAGCAGCGTAGCCGGGTGGAGAGACGAGCAGTACTTC. Its translation is CASSVAGWRDEQYF.